This T cell receptor beta chain was retrieved from a study of control samples from healthy donors and cancer patients. Germline assignment: CDR1 SGHRS and CDR2 YFSETQ. The CDR3 sequence is 15 residues long. V was pared by 4 bases and J by 2 bases, with 4 bases of the junction left unmatched. Libraries were prepared by immunoSEQ multiplex PCR; TCRdb keeps only in-frame clonotypes and omits some of them. The table includes hundreds of thousands of clones, more than 80% detected once. The specimen was PBMCs. The genes are TRBV5-1 and TRBJ2-2, with TRBD1 matching over 8 bases. The clonotype originates from a man between 40 and 49 years old with head and neck cancer. The CDR3 DNA reads as TGCGCCAGCAGCCCACAGGGGGGTAACACCGGGGAGCTGTTTTTT. Its protein product is CASSPQGGNTGELFF.